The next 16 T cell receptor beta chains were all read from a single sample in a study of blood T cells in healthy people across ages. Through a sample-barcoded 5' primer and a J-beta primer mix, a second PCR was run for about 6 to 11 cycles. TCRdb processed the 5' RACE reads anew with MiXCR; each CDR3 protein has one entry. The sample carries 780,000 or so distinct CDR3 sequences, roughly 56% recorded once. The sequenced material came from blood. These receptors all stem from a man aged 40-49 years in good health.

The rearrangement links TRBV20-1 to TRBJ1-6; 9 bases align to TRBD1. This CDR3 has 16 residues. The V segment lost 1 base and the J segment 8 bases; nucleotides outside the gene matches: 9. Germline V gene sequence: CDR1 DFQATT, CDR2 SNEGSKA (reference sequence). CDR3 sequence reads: CSARGLRDREDSPLHF. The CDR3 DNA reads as TGCAGTGCTAGAGGTCTCCGGGACAGGGAGGATTCACCCCTCCACTTT.

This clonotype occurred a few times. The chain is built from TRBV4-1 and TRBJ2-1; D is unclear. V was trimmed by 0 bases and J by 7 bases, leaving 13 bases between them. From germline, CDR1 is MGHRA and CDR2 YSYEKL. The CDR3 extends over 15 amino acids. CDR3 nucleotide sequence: TGCGCCAGCAGCCAAGAACCTATTCCCCTAAATGAGCAGTTCTTC. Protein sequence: CASSQEPIPLNEQFF.

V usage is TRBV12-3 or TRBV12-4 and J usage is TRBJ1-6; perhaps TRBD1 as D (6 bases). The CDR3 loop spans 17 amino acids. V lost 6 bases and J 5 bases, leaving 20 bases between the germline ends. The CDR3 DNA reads TGTGCCAGCAGCCCTAGACAGGCCGAGGGAAATAATTCACCCCTCCACTTT. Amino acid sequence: CASSPRQAEGNNSPLHF.

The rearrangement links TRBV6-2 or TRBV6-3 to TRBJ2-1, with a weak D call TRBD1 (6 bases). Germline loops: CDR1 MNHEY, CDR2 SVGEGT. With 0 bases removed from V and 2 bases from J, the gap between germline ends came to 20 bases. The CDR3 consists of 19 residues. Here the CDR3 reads CASSYSAGARVSAYNEQFF. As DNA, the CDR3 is TGTGCCAGCAGTTACTCCGCAGGGGCTAGGGTTAGCGCCTACAATGAGCAGTTCTTC.

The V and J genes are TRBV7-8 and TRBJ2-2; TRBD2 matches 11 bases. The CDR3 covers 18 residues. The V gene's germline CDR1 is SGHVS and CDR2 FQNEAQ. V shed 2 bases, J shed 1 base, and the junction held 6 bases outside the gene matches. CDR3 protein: CASSLRQGLAVNTGELFF. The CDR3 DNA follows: TGTGCCAGCAGCTTAAGACAGGGACTAGCGGTGAACACCGGGGAGCTGTTTTTT.

CDR3 coding DNA: TGTGCCAGCAGCCCCGGGCGGCGGAAGTACGAGCAGTACTTC. It encodes CASSPGRRKYEQYF. This chain uses TRBV6-5 with TRBJ2-7; D unclear. The germline V gene encodes CDR1 MNHEY and CDR2 SVGAGI. The CDR3 is 14 residues long. Trimming stripped 6 bases from V and 4 bases from J, with 16 bases between.

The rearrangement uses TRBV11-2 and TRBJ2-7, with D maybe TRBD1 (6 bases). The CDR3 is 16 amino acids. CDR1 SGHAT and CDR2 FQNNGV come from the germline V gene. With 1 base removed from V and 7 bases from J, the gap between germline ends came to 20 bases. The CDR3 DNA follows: TGTGCCAGCAGCTTAGCTTACAGGGTTAGAGGCAATGAGCAGTACTTC. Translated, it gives CASSLAYRVRGNEQYF.

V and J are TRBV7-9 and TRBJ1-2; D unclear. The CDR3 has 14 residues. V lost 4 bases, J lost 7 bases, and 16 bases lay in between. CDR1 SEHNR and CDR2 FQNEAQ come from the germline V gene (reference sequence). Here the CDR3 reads CASSSTDLFLGYTF. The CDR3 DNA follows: TGTGCCAGCAGCTCTACAGATCTTTTTCTTGGCTACACCTTC.

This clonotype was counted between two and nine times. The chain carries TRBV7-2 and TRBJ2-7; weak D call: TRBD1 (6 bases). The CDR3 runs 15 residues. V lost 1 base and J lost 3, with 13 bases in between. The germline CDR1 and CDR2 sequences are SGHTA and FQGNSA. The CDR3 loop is CASSLVGTPDYEQYF. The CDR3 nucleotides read TGTGCCAGCAGCTTAGTAGGGACACCCGACTACGAGCAGTACTTC.

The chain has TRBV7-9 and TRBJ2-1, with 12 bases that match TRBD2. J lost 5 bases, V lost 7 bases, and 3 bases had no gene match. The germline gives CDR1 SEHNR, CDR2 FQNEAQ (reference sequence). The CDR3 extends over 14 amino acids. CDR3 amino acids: CASTRLAGDNEQFF. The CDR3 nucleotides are TGTGCCAGCACCCGACTAGCGGGAGACAATGAGCAGTTCTTC.

In DNA form, the CDR3 reads TGTGCCATCAGTGAGGCGAAGCAGGGGAATGGCTACACCTTC. This sequence encodes CAISEAKQGNGYTF. The chain has TRBV10-3 and TRBJ1-2; possible D gene TRBD1, 6 bases. The V gene's germline CDR1 is ENHRY and CDR2 SYGVKD. The germline V and J ends were trimmed by 2 bases and 6 bases, with 13 bases remaining between them. The CDR3 loop spans 14 amino acids.

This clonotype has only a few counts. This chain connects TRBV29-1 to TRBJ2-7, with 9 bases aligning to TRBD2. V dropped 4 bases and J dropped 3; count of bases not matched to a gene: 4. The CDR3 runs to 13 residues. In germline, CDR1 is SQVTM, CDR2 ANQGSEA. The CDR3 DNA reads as TGCAGCGTTGCTAGCGGGACGCTCTACGAGCAGTACTTC. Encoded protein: CSVASGTLYEQYF.

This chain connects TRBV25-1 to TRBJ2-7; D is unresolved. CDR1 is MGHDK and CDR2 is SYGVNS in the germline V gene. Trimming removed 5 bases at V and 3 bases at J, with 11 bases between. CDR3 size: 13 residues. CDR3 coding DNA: TGTGCCAGCAGTCCTGGACCCATCTACGAGCAGTACTTC. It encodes CASSPGPIYEQYF.

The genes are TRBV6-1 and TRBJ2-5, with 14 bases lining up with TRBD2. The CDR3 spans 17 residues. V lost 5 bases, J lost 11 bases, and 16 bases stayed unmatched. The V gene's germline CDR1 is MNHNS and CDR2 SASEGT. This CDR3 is CASSPRGLAGDNNEQYF. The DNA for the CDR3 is TGTGCCAGCAGTCCCCGGGGACTAGCGGGGGATAACAATGAGCAGTACTTC.

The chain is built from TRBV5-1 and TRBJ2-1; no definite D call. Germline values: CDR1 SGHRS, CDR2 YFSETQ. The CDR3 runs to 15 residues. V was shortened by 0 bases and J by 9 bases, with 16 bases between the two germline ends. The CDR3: CASSLEARSSREQFF. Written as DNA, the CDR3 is TGCGCCAGCAGCTTGGAGGCTAGATCGTCGCGTGAGCAGTTCTTC.

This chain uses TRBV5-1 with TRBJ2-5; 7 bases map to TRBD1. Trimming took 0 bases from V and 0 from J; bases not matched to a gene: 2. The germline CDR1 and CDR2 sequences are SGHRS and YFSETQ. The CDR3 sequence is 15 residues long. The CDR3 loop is CASSLEGQNQETQYF. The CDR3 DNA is TGCGCCAGCAGCTTGGAGGGACAGAACCAAGAGACCCAGTACTTC.